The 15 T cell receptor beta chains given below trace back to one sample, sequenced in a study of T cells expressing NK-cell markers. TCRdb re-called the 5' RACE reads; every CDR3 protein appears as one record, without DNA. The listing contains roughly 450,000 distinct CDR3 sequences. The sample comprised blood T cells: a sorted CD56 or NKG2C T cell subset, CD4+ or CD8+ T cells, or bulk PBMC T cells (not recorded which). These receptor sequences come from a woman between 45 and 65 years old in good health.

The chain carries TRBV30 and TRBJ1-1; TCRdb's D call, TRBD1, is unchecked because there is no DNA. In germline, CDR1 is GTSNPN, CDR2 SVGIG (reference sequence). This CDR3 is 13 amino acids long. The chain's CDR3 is CAFSTGGDTEAFF.

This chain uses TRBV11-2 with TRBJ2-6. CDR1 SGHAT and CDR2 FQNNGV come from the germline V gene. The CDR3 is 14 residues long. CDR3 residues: CASSLRVGANVLTF.

CDR3 residues: CASSYPWRVGSYGYTF. The rearrangement uses TRBV6-1 and TRBJ1-2; TCRdb gives TRBD1 as the D gene, but with no DNA this cannot be confirmed. CDR1 and CDR2 from the germline V gene are MNHNS and SASEGT. CDR3 length: 16 amino acids.

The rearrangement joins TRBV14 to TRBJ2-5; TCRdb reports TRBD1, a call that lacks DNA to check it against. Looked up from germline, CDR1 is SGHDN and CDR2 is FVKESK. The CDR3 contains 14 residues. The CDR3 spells CASSDRGIQETQYF.

CDR3 sequence reads: CASSLEYGGQAYEQYF. The chain employs TRBV5-6 and TRBJ2-7; TCRdb indicates TRBD1, and absent DNA this call remains unverified. The germline gives CDR1 SGHDT, CDR2 YYEEEE. The CDR3 length is 16 residues.

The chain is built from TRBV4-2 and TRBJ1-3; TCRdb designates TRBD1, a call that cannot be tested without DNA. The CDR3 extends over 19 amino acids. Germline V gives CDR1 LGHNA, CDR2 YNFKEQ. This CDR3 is CASSQELPGVVGRENTIYF.

The CDR3 loop reads CASSSGLAGVSGELFF. The J gene is TRBJ2-2, the V gene TRBV18; TCRdb's D call, TRBD2, is unchecked because there is no DNA. This CDR3 is 16 amino acids long. The germline gives CDR1 KGHSH, CDR2 LQKENI.

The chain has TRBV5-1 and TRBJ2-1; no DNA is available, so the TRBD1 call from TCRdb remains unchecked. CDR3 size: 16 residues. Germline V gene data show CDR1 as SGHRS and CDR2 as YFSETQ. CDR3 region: CASSGGDLSFGNEQFF.

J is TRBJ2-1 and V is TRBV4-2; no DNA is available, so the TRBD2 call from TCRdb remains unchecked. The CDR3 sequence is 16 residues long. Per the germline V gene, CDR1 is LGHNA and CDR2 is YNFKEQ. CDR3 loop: CASSHALAGSDNEQFF.

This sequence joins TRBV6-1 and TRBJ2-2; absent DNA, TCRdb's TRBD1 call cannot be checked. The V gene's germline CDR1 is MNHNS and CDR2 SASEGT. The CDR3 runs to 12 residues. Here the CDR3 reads CATGPIGGELFF.

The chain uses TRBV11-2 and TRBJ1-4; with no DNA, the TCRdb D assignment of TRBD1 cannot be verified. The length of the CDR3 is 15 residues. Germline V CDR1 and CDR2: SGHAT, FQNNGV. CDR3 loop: CASSPQTGDFEKLFF. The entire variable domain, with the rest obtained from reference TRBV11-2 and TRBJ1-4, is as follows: EAGVAQSPRYKIIEKRQSVAFWCNPISGHATLYWYQQILGQGPKLLIQFQNNGVVDDSQLPKDRFSAERLKGVDSTLKIQPAKLEDSAVYLCASSPQTGDFEKLFFGSGTQLSVL.

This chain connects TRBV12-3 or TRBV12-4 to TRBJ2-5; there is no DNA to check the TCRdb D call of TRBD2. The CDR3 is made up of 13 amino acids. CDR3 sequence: CASSYGLVETQYF.

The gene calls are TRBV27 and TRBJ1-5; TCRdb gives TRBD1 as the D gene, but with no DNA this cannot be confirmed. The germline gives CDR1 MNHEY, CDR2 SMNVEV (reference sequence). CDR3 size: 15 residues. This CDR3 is CASSFGTGGRQPQHF.

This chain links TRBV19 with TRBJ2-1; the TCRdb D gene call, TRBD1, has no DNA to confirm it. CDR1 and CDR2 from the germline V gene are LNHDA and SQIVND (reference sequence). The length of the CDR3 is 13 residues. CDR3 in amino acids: CATGGGAINEQFF. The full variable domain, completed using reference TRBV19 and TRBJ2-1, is DGGITQSPKYLFRKEGQNVTLSCEQNLNHDAMYWYRQDPGQGLRLIYYSQIVNDFQKGDIAEGYSVSREKKESFPLTVTSAQKNPTAFYLCATGGGAINEQFFGPGTRLTVL.

This CDR3 is CAISDLKQGLNEQFF. The V call is TRBV10-3, the J call TRBJ2-1; the TCRdb call, TRBD1, lacks DNA for checking. The germline V gene encodes CDR1 ENHRY and CDR2 SYGVKD. CDR3 length: 15 residues.